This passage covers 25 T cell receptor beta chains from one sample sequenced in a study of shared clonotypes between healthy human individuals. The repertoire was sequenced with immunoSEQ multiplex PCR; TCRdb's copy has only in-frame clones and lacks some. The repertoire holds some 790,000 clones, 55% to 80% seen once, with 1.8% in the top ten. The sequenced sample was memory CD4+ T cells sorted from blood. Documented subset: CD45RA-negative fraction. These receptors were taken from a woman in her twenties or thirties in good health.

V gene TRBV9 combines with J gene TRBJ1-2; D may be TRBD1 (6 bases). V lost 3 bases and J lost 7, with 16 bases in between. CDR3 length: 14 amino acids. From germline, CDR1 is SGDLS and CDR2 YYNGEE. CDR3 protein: CASSAGQSRLGYTF. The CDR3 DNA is TGTGCCAGCAGCGCTGGACAGTCTAGGCTTGGCTACACCTTC.

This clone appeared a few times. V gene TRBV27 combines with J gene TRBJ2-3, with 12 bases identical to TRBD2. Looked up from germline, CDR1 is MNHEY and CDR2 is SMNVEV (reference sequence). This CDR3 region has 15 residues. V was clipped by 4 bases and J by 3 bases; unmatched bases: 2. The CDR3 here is CASSSGLAGTDTQYF. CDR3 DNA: TGTGCCAGCAGTTCCGGACTAGCGGGAACAGATACGCAGTATTTT.

The CDR3 here is CASSLGTGPTSSYNEQFF. The CDR3 DNA sequence: TGTGCCAGCAGCTTAGGCACGGGACCCACGAGCTCCTACAATGAGCAGTTCTTC. The genes are TRBV7-2 and TRBJ2-1; the D call may be TRBD1 or TRBD2 (5 bases each). V shed 1 base and J shed 0 bases, with 16 bases lying between them. The germline CDR1 and CDR2 sequences are SGHTA and FQGNSA. The CDR3 runs to 18 residues.

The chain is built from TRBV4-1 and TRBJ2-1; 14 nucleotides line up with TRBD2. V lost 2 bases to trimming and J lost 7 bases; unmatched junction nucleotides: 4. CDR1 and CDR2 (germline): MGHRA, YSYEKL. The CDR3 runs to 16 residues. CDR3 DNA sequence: TGCGCCAGCAGCCAACCGACTAGCGGGAGGGGGAATGAGCAGTTCTTC. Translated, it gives CASSQPTSGRGNEQFF.

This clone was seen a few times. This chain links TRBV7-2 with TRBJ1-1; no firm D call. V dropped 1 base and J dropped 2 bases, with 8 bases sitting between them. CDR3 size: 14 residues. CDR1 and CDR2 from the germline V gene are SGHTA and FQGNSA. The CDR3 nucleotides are TGTGCCAGCAGCTTAGGAGGGAGTAACACTGAAGCTTTCTTT. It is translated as CASSLGGSNTEAFF.

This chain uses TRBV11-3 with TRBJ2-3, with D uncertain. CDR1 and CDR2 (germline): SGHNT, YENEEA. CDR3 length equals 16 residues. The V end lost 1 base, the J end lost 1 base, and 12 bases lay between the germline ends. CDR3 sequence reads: CASSLAAMDGTDTQYF. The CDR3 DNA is TGTGCCAGCAGCTTAGCTGCTATGGACGGCACAGATACGCAGTATTTT.

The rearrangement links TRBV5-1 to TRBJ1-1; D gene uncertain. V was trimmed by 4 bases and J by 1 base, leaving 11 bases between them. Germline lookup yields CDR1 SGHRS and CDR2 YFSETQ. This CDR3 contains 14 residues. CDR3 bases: TGCGCCAGCAGCGTAGGGCGCGAGAACACTGAAGCTTTCTTT. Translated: CASSVGRENTEAFF. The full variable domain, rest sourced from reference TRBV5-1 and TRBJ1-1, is KAGVTQTPRYLIKTRGQQVTLSCSPISGHRSVSWYQQTPGQGLQFLFEYFSETQRNKGNFPGRFSGRQFSNSRSEMNVSTLELGDSALYLCASSVGRENTEAFFGQGTRLTVV.

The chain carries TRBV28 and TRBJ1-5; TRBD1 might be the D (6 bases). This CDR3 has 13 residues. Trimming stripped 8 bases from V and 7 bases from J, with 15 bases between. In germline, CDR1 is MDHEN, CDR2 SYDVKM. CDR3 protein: CASDGQGSQPQHF. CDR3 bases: TGTGCCAGCGACGGGCAGGGGAGCCAGCCCCAGCATTTT. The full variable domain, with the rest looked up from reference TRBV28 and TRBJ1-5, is DVKVTQSSRYLVKRTGEKVFLECVQDMDHENMFWYRQDPGLGLRLIYFSYDVKMKEKGDIPEGYSVSREKKERFSLILESASTNQTSMYLCASDGQGSQPQHFGDGTRLSIL.

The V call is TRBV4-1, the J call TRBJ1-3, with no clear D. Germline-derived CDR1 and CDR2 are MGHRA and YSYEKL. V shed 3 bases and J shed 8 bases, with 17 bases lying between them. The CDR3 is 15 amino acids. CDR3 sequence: CASSQLGPLADTIYF. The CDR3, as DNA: TGCGCCAGCAGCCAGTTGGGCCCCCTCGCGGACACCATATATTTT.

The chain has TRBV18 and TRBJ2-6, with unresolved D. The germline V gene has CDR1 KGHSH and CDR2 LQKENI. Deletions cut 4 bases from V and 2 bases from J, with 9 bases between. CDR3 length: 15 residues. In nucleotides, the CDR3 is TGTGCCAGCTCACAACGGAAGGCTGGGGCCAACGTCCTGACTTTC. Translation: CASSQRKAGANVLTF.

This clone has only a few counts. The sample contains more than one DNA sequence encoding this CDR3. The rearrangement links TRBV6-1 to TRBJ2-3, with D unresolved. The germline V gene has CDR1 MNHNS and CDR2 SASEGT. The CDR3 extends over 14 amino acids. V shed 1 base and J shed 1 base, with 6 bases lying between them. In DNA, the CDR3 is TGTGCCAGCAGTGAAGGGCCAGGCACAGATACGCAGTATTTT. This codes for CASSEGPGTDTQYF.

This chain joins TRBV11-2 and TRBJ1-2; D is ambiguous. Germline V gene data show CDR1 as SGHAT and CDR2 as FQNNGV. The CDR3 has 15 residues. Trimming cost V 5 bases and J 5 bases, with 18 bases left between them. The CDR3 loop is CASSHSVGSSYGYTF. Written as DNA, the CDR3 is TGTGCCAGCAGCCACTCAGTAGGAAGCTCATATGGCTACACCTTC.

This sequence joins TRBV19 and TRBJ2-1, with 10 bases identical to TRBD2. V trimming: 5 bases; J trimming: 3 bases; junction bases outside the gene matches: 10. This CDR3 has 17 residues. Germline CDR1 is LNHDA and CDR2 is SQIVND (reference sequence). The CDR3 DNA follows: TGTGCCAGTAGTCTTACACCGACTAGCGGGCTCTACAATGAGCAGTTCTTC. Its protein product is CASSLTPTSGLYNEQFF.

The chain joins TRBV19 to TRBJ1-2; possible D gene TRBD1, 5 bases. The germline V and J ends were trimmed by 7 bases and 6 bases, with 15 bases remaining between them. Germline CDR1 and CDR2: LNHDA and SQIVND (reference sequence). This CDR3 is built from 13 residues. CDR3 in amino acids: CASTLKGKDGYTF. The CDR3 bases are TGTGCCAGTACCCTCAAGGGGAAGGATGGCTACACCTTC.

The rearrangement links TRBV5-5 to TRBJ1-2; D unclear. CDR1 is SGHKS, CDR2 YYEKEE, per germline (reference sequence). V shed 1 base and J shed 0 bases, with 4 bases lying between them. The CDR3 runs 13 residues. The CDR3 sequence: CASSLKPNYGYTF. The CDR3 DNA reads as TGTGCCAGCAGCTTGAAACCTAACTATGGCTACACCTTC.

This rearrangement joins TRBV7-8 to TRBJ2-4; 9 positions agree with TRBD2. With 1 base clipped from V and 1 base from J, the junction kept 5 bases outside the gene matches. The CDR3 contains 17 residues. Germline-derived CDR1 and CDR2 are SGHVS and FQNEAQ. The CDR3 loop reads CASSLGAGGHAKNIQYF. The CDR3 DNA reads TGTGCCAGCAGCTTAGGTGCGGGAGGGCATGCCAAAAACATTCAGTACTTC.

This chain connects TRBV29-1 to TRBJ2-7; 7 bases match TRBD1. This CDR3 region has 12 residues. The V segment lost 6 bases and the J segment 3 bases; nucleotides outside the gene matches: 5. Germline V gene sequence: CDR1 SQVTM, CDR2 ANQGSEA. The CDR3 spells CSVGQTNYEQYF. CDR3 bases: TGCAGCGTGGGACAGACAAACTACGAGCAGTACTTC.

The CDR3 sequence: CASSKRLAGVETQYF. CDR3 nucleotides: TGTGCCAGCAGCAAGCGACTAGCGGGAGTCGAGACCCAGTACTTC. This rearrangement joins TRBV5-6 to TRBJ2-5, with 12 positions matching TRBD2. V lost 4 bases and J lost 5; bases outside the gene matches: 6. CDR3 size: 15 residues. The germline gives CDR1 SGHDT, CDR2 YYEEEE.

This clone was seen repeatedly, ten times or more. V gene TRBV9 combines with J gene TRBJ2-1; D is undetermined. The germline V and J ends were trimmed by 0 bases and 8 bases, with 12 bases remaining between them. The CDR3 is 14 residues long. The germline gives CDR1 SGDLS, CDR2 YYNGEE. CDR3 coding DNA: TGTGCCAGCAGCGTAGCCGTTACAAGGGATGAGCAGTTCTTC. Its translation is CASSVAVTRDEQFF.

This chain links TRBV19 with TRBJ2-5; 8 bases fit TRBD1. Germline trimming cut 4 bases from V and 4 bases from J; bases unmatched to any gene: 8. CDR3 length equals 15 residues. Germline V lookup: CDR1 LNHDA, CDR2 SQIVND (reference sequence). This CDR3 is CASSTRTGRGETQYF. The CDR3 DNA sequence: TGTGCCAGTAGTACCAGGACAGGGCGGGGAGAGACCCAGTACTTC.

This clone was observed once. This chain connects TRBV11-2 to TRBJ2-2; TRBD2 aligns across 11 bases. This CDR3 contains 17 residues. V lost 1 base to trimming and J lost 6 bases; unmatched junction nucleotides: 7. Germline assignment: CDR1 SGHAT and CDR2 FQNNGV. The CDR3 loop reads CASSLARSLAGAGELFF. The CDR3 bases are TGTGCCAGCAGCTTAGCCCGCTCACTAGCGGGAGCCGGGGAGCTGTTTTTT.

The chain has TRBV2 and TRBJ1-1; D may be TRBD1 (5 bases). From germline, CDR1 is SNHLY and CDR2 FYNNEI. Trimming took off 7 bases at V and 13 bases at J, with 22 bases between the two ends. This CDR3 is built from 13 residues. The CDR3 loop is CASIPERGGLGFF. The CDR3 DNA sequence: TGTGCCAGCATCCCTGAGAGGGGAGGGCTAGGTTTCTTT.

DNA of the CDR3: TGTGCCAGCAGCCCAGGGGGGACAGGGGACGAAAAACTGTTTTTT. Its protein product is CASSPGGTGDEKLFF. V usage is TRBV11-2 and J usage is TRBJ1-4; 10 bases line up with TRBD1. The trim removed 5 bases at V and 8 bases at J, leaving 8 bases unmatched. From germline, CDR1 is SGHAT and CDR2 FQNNGV. The CDR3 consists of 15 residues.

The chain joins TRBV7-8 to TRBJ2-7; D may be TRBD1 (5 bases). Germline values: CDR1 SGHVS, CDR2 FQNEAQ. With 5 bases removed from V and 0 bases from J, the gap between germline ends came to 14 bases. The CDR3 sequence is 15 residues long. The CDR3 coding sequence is TGTGCCAGCAGCCAGACAGTGACTCCCTCCTACGAGCAGTACTTC. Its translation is CASSQTVTPSYEQYF.

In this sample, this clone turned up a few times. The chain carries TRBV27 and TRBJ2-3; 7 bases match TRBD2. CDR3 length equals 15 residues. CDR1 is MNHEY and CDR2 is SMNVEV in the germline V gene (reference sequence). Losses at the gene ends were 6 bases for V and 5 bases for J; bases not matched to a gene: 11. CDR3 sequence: CASSPLSGIGDTQYF. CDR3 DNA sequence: TGTGCCAGCAGCCCACTAAGCGGGATAGGAGATACGCAGTATTTT.